The 20 T cell receptor beta chains below were found in one sample sequenced in a study of blood T cell repertoires in COVID-19. Only in-frame clones appear in the TCRdb table, and some are missing; sequencing was by immunoSEQ multiplex PCR. This sample has some 350,000 clones; about 90% occur once, and the top ten carry under 3%. Sequences were obtained from PBMCs or T cells enriched from blood (not recorded which). Every receptor here comes from a woman aged 30 to 39 who had recovered from COVID-19.

The chain carries TRBV9 and TRBJ2-2, with 7 bases matching TRBD2. CDR3 length: 16 residues. V shed 4 bases, J shed 4 bases, and the junction held 10 bases outside the gene matches. From germline, CDR1 is SGDLS and CDR2 YYNGEE. The CDR3 protein is CASSISGWGGTGELFF. The CDR3 DNA reads as TGTGCCAGCAGCATTAGCGGCTGGGGGGGCACCGGGGAGCTGTTTTTT.

V and J are TRBV2 and TRBJ2-6, with D hard to call. Germline V lookup: CDR1 SNHLY, CDR2 FYNNEI. This CDR3 is built from 14 residues. Trimming cost V 4 bases and J 0 bases, with 4 bases left between them. The CDR3, as DNA: TGTGCCAGCAGTGGTAGCTCTGGGGCCAACGTCCTGACTTTC. It specifies CASSGSSGANVLTF.

The chain employs TRBV13 and TRBJ2-5, with D unclear. CDR3 length equals 13 residues. V lost 4 bases, J lost 5 bases, and 11 bases lay in between. Germline-derived CDR1 and CDR2 are PRHDT and FYEKMQ (reference sequence). The CDR3 reads CASSSSEEETQYF. CDR3 coding DNA: TGTGCCAGCAGCTCCTCTGAGGAGGAGACCCAGTACTTC. The variable domain in full, with the rest retrieved from reference TRBV13 and TRBJ2-5, is AAGVIQSPRHLIKEKRETATLKCYPIPRHDTVYWYQQGPGQDPQFLISFYEKMQSDKGSIPDRFSAQQFSDYHSELNMSSLELGDSALYFCASSSSEEETQYFGPGTRLLVL.

The J gene is TRBJ2-5, the V gene TRBV5-1; possibly TRBD2 for D (5 bases). Germline CDR1 SGHRS, CDR2 YFSETQ. Deletions cut 1 base from V and 1 base from J, with 11 bases between. This CDR3 contains 15 residues. CDR3 in DNA: TGCGCCAGCAGCTTGCTCCCGGGAACCCAAGAGACCCAGTACTTC. Its protein is CASSLLPGTQETQYF.

The genes are TRBV3-1 (or the pseudogene TRBV3-2) and TRBJ1-5; D is ambiguous. Germline CDR1 is LGHDT and CDR2 is YNNKEL (reference sequence). This CDR3 region has 13 residues. V dropped 3 bases and J dropped 5 bases, with 8 bases sitting between them. CDR3 sequence (DNA): TGTGCCAGCAGCCAGGGAGAGTATCAGCCCCAGCATTTT. Translated, it gives CASSQGEYQPQHF.

This clone was counted between two and nine times. The chain employs TRBV6-5 and TRBJ2-3; 9 bases match TRBD1. The CDR3 has 13 amino acids. CDR1 is MNHEY, CDR2 SVGAGI, per germline. J gave up 4 bases and V 6 bases, and 2 bases lay outside the gene matches. The CDR3 protein is CASRDRGADTQYF. The CDR3 DNA follows: TGTGCCAGCAGGGACAGGGGCGCAGATACGCAGTATTTT.

The chain couples TRBV18 to TRBJ2-4; possible D gene TRBD2, 6 bases. Germline CDR1 reads KGHSH; CDR2 reads LQKENI. The V end lost 1 base, the J end lost 2 bases, and 6 bases lay between the germline ends. This CDR3 has 14 residues. CDR3 residues: CASSPRDSKNIQYF. The CDR3 region has the DNA TGTGCCAGCTCACCACGGGACTCCAAAAACATTCAGTACTTC. Drawing the rest from reference TRBV18 and TRBJ2-4, the complete variable domain is NAGVMQNPRHLVRRRGQEARLRCSPMKGHSHVYWYRQLPEEGLKFMVYLQKENIIDESGMPKERFSAEFPKEGPSILRIQQVVRGDSAAYFCASSPRDSKNIQYFGAGTRLSVL.

Concerning this clone itself: Within the sample, other DNA sequences also encode this same CDR3. The rearrangement uses TRBV20-1 and TRBJ2-5, with D unclear. The CDR3 runs to 10 residues. Germline-derived CDR1 and CDR2 are DFQATT and SNEGSKA (reference sequence). The V end lost 6 bases, the J end lost 1 base, and 3 bases lay between the germline ends. CDR3 sequence: CSALQETQYF. CDR3 DNA: TGCAGTGCCCTCCAAGAGACCCAGTACTTC.

The CDR3 protein is CASSPGEETQYF. The CDR3 coding sequence is TGTGCCAGCTCCCCCGGGGAGGAGACCCAGTACTTC. V and J are TRBV18 and TRBJ2-5; D possibly corresponds to TRBD2 (5 bases). With 6 bases removed from V and 5 bases from J, the gap between germline ends came to 10 bases. The CDR3 is 12 amino acids. Germline V gives CDR1 KGHSH, CDR2 LQKENI.

This clone occurred once. The J gene is TRBJ2-1, the V gene TRBV15, with 9 bases that match TRBD2. The ends lost 1 base at V and 3 bases at J; junction bases unmatched: 10. Germline V gene sequence: CDR1 LNHNV, CDR2 YYDKDF (reference sequence). The CDR3 is 18 residues long. In nucleotides, the CDR3 is TGTGCCACCAGCAGAGGGAGCAGTAGCGGGAGAGACTACAATGAGCAGTTCTTC. This encodes CATSRGSSSGRDYNEQFF.

The rearrangement joins TRBV2 to TRBJ2-6; TRBD2 might be the D (5 bases). With 3 bases removed from V and 1 base from J, the gap between germline ends came to 7 bases. Germline CDR1 SNHLY, CDR2 FYNNEI. This CDR3 has 15 amino acids. The CDR3 DNA reads TGTGCCAGCAGTGACAGGAGGTCTGGGGCCAACGTCCTGACTTTC. It codes for CASSDRRSGANVLTF.

This clone has only one observation. The chain links TRBV9 to TRBJ1-6; the match to TRBD1 covers 7 bases. After removal of 4 bases from V and 7 bases from J, the junction contained 11 bases not matched to a gene. From germline, CDR1 is SGDLS and CDR2 YYNGEE. The CDR3 extends over 16 amino acids. The CDR3 DNA reads TGTGCCAGCAGCCAACAAGACAGGGCGGGCAATTCACCCCTCCACTTT. Its translation: CASSQQDRAGNSPLHF.

The chain employs TRBV5-1 and TRBJ2-7; 9 bases line up with TRBD2. The CDR3 contains 14 residues. V was pared by 4 bases and J by 2 bases, with 4 bases of the junction left unmatched. The germline gives CDR1 SGHRS, CDR2 YFSETQ. CDR3 coding DNA: TGCGCCAGCAGCGACGGGACTAGCCCCTACGAGCAGTACTTC. Translation: CASSDGTSPYEQYF.

V is TRBV9 and J is TRBJ2-3; D call uncertain. The V gene lost 3 bases and the J gene lost 5 bases, with 4 bases spanning the gap. Looked up from germline, CDR1 is SGDLS and CDR2 is YYNGEE. The CDR3 contains 11 residues. The CDR3 loop is CASSALDTQYF. CDR3 DNA sequence: TGTGCCAGCAGCGCACTAGATACGCAGTATTTT. Looking up the rest from reference TRBV9 and TRBJ2-3 gives the full variable domain: DSGVTQTPKHLITATGQRVTLRCSPRSGDLSVYWYQQSLDQGLQFLIQYYNGEERAKGNILERFSAQQFPDLHSELNLSSLELGDSALYFCASSALDTQYFGPGTRLTVL.

This sequence joins TRBV14 and TRBJ2-7, with D tentatively TRBD2 (5 bases). The CDR3 extends over 14 amino acids. V gave up 1 base and J gave up 2 bases, with 9 bases separating them. Germline V gene sequence: CDR1 SGHDN, CDR2 FVKESK. The CDR3: CASSQAGFPYEQYF. CDR3 nucleotides: TGTGCCAGCAGCCAAGCGGGATTTCCCTACGAGCAGTACTTC.

The chain links TRBV6-1 to TRBJ2-1; D is undetermined. The CDR3 has 12 residues. Germline V CDR1 and CDR2: MNHNS, SASEGT. V was cut by 3 bases and J by 3 bases, with 3 bases left in between. In DNA, the CDR3 is TGTGCCAGCAGTGAGAGCTACAATGAGCAGTTCTTC. It specifies CASSESYNEQFF.

In its sample, this clone was seen once. The rearrangement uses TRBV2 and TRBJ1-5; D uncertain. The CDR3 is 14 residues long. Trimming stripped 6 bases from V and 6 bases from J, with 15 bases between. The V gene's germline CDR1 is SNHLY and CDR2 FYNNEI. CDR3 DNA sequence: TGTGCCAGCAGGCCACTGATACCTATTCAGCCCCAGCATTTT. It codes for CASRPLIPIQPQHF.

The chain has TRBV7-9 and TRBJ2-1; maybe TRBD1 (6 bases). V was pared by 6 bases and J by 8 bases, with 26 bases between. Germline V gene data show CDR1 as SEHNR and CDR2 as FQNEAQ (reference sequence). This CDR3 has 17 amino acids. The CDR3 DNA reads TGTGCCAGCAGTCCCAAGGACCTCGGTCCCCCAGGGGATGAGCAGTTCTTC. Translating gives CASSPKDLGPPGDEQFF.

The chain joins TRBV7-9 to TRBJ2-2; 8 bases match TRBD1. The germline gives CDR1 SEHNR, CDR2 FQNEAQ (reference sequence). The CDR3 extends over 15 amino acids. V shed 5 bases, J shed 4 bases, and the junction held 6 bases outside the gene matches. This chain's CDR3 is CASSPRTGLTGELFF. The CDR3 DNA is TGTGCCAGCAGCCCGCGGACAGGGCTCACCGGGGAGCTGTTTTTT.

The chain joins TRBV19 to TRBJ2-2; 11 bases are a match to TRBD2. There are 17 residues in the CDR3. Germline CDR1 is LNHDA and CDR2 is SQIVND (reference sequence). J was trimmed by 6 bases and V by 5 bases; bases with no gene match: 11. The DNA of the CDR3 is TGTGCCAGTAGTTCATCTAGCGGGAGGATCGGGTCCGGGGAGCTGTTTTTT. Its translation: CASSSSSGRIGSGELFF.